One T cell receptor beta chain is described in this entry. The antigen is undetermined. This entry belongs to a study of Ad26.COV2.S vaccination and SARS-CoV-2 variants. Study in general: Participants got Ad26.COV2.S intramuscularly, once or twice 56 days apart.

Profiled with immunoSEQ multiplex PCR; TCRdb holds only in-frame clones, not every one. The table lists roughly 400,000 clones, about 89% of them singletons. Treatment meaning: 19 received Ad26.COV2.S at low or high dose, single or two shots; about five received placebo; per-sample allocation not given. Repertoires come from day 63 after the first vaccine or placebo injection. The study, taken as a whole, reports: Spike-specific TCR breadth in vaccine recipients exceeded that seen in placebo recipients. Reported findings describe substantial breadth in spike-specific CD8+ and CD4+ T cell responses following vaccination. Breadth of non-spike TCRs did not differ between vaccinees and placebo recipients.

The V gene's germline CDR1 is MNHEY and CDR2 SMNVEV (reference sequence). Trimming removed 7 bases from V and 4 bases from J; junction bases left unmatched: 9. The CDR3 has 14 residues. The sequencing here drew on peripheral blood, taken in a trial of Ad26.COV2.S vaccine versus placebo. This TCR came from a person between 18 and 60 years old who received the Ad26.COV2.S COVID-19 vaccine or a placebo. The rearrangement uses TRBV27 and TRBJ1-2; 7 nucleotides agree with TRBD1. This chain's CDR3 is CASKNRDSIYGYTF. CDR3 nucleotide sequence: TGTGCCAGCAAAAATCGGGACAGCATCTATGGCTACACCTTC.